The clone carrying this TCR beta chain was counted a few times. The CDR3 spans 17 residues. V was pared by 2 bases and J by 5 bases, with 18 bases between. CDR1 and CDR2 from the germline V gene are MNHNS and SASEGT. Treatment defined: oral pan-JAK inhibitor, 5-10 mg twice daily. Peripheral blood, together with lesional scalp punch biopsies, was collected from alopecia areata patients. RNA was isolated and reverse transcribed to cDNA, the sequencing template. Profiled with immunoSEQ multiplex PCR; TCRdb holds only in-frame clones, not every one. The data hold around 12,000 clones, with around 67% observed a single time. This entry belongs to a study of CD8+ T cells in alopecia areata.

This TCR came from a human donor with alopecia areata. V and J are TRBV6-1 and TRBJ2-2; a possible D gene is TRBD2 (6 bases). The sequenced sample was skin, obtained at week 4, from a patient treated with tofacitinib. The CDR3 region is CASSEPLGRGWTGELFF. The CDR3, as DNA: TGTGCCAGCAGTGAACCGCTAGGGCGGGGATGGACCGGGGAGCTGTTTTTT.